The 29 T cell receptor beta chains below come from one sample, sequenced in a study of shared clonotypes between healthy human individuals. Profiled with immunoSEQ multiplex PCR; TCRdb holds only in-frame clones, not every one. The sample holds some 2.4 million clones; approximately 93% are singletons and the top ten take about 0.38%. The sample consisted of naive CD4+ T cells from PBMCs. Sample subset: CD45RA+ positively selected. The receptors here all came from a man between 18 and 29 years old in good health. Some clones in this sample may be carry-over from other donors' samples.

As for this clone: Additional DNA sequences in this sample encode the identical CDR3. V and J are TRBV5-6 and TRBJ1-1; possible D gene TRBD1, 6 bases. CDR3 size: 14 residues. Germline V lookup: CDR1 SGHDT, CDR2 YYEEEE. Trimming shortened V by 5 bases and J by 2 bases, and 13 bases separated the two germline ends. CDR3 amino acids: CASSSDRRNTEAFF. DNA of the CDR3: TGTGCCAGCAGTTCTGACAGGAGAAACACTGAAGCTTTCTTT.

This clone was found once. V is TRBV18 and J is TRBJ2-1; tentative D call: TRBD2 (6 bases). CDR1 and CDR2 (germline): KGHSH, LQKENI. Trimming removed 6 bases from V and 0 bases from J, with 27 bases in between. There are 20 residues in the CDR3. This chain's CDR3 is CASSVSSGTTRIHSYNEQFF. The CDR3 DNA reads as TGTGCCAGCTCCGTTAGTAGCGGAACTACCCGCATCCACTCCTACAATGAGCAGTTCTTC.

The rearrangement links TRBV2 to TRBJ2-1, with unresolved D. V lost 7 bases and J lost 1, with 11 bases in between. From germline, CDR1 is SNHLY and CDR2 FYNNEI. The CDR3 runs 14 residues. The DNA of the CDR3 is TGTGCCAGCAAGCCGGGCCAATCCTACAATGAGCAGTTCTTC. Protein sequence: CASKPGQSYNEQFF. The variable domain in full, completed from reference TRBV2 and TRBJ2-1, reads EPEVTQTPSHQVTQMGQEVILRCVPISNHLYFYWYRQILGQKVEFLVSFYNNEISEKSEIFDDQFSVERPDGSNFTLKIRSTKLEDSAMYFCASKPGQSYNEQFFGPGTRLTVL.

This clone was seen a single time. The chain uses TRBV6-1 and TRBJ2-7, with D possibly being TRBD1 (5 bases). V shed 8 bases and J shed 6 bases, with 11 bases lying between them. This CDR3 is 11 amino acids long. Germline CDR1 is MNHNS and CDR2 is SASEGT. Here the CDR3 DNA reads TGTGCCAGCGGGGCGGCCCGCGAGCAGTACTTC. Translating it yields CASGAAREQYF.

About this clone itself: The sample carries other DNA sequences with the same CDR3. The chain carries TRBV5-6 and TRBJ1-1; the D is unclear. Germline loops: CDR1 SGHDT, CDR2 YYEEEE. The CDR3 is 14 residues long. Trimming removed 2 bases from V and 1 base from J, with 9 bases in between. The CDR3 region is CASSFGRPNTEAFF. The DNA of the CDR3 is TGTGCCAGCAGCTTCGGACGCCCGAACACTGAAGCTTTCTTT.

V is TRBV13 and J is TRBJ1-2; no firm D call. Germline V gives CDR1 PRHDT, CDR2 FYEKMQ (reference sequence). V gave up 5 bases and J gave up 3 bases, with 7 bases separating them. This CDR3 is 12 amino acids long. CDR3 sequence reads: CASSPRHYGYTF. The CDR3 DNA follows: TGTGCCAGCAGCCCCCGCCACTATGGCTACACCTTC.

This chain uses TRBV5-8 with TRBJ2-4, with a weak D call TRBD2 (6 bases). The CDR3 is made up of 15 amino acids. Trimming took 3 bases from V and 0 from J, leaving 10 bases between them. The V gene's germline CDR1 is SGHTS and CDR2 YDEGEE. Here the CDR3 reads CASSWRDRAKNIQYF. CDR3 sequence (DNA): TGTGCCAGCAGCTGGAGGGACCGAGCCAAAAACATTCAGTACTTC. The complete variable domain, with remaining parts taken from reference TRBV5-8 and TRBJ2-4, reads EAGVTQSPTHLIKTRGQQATLRCSPISGHTSVYWYQQALGLGLQFLLWYDEGEERNRGNFPPRFSGRQFPNYSSELNVNALELEDSALYLCASSWRDRAKNIQYFGAGTRLSVL.

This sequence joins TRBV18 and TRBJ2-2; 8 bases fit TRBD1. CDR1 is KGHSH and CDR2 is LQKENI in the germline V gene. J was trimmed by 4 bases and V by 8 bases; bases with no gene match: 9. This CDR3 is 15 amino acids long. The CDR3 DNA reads TGTGCCAGCCACGGGCAGGGGGCCATCACCGGGGAGCTGTTTTTT. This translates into CASHGQGAITGELFF. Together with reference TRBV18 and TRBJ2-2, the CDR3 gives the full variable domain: NAGVMQNPRHLVRRRGQEARLRCSPMKGHSHVYWYRQLPEEGLKFMVYLQKENIIDESGMPKERFSAEFPKEGPSILRIQQVVRGDSAAYFCASHGQGAITGELFFGEGSRLTVL.

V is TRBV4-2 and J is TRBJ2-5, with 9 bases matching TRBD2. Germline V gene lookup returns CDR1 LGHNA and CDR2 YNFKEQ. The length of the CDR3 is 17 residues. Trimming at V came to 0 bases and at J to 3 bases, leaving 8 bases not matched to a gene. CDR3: CASSQDGPLAGEETQYF. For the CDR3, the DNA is TGTGCCAGCAGCCAAGACGGTCCACTAGCGGGTGAAGAGACCCAGTACTTC.

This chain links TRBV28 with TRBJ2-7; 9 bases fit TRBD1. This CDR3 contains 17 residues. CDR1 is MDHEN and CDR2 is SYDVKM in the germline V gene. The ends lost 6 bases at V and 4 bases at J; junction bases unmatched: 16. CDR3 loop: CASSQLPGQGPFYEQYF. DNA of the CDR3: TGTGCCAGCAGCCAACTCCCTGGACAGGGGCCCTTTTACGAGCAGTACTTC.

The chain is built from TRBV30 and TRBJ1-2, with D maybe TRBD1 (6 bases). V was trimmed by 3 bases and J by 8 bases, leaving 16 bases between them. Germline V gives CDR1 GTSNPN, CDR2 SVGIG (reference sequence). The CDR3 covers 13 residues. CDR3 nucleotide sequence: TGTGCCTGGAGGTACTCCCAGGGGCGCGGCTACACCTTC. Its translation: CAWRYSQGRGYTF.

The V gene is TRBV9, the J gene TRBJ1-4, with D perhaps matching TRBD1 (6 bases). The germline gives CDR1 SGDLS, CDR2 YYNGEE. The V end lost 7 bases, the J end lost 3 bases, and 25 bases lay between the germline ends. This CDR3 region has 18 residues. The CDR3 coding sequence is TGTGCCAGCTCCCCCCGGGGAGGGACAACTTTATCTAATGAAAAACTGTTTTTT. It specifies CASSPRGGTTLSNEKLFF. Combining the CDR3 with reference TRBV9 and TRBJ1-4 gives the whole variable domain DSGVTQTPKHLITATGQRVTLRCSPRSGDLSVYWYQQSLDQGLQFLIQYYNGEERAKGNILERFSAQQFPDLHSELNLSSLELGDSALYFCASSPRGGTTLSNEKLFFGSGTQLSVL.

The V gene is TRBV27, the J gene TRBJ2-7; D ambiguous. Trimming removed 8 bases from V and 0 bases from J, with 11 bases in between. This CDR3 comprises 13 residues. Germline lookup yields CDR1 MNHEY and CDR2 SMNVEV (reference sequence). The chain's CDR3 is CASRFGSSYEQYF. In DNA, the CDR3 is TGTGCCAGCCGATTTGGCAGCTCCTACGAGCAGTACTTC.

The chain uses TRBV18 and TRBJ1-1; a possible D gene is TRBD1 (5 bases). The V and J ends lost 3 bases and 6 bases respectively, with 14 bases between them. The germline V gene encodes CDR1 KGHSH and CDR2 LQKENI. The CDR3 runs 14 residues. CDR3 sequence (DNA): TGTGCCAGCTCACCTTTTTCGGAGACAGCTGAAGCTTTCTTT. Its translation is CASSPFSETAEAFF.

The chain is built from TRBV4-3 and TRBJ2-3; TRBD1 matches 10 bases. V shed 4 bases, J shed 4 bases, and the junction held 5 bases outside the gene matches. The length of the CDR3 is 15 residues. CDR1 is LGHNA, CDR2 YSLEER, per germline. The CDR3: CASSPGTGAPDTQYF. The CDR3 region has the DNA TGCGCCAGCAGCCCCGGGACAGGGGCCCCAGATACGCAGTATTTT.

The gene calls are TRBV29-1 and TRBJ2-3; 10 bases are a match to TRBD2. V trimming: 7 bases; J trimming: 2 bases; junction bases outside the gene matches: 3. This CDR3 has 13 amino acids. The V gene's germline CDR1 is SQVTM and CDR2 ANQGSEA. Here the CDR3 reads CSGTSGSTDTQYF. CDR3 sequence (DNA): TGCAGCGGGACTAGCGGATCCACAGATACGCAGTATTTT.

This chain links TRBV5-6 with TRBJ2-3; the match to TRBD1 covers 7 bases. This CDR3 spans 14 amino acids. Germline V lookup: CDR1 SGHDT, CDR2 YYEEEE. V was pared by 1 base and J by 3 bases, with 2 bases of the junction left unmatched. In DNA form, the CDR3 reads TGTGCCAGCAGCTTGCGACAGGGAACAGATACGCAGTATTTT. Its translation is CASSLRQGTDTQYF.

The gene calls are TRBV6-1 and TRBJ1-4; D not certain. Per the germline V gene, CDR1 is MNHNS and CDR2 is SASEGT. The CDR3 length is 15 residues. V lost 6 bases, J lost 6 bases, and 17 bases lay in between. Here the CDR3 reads CASRERRGAYEKLFF. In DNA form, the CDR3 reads TGTGCCAGCAGAGAGAGACGTGGTGCGTATGAAAAACTGTTTTTT.

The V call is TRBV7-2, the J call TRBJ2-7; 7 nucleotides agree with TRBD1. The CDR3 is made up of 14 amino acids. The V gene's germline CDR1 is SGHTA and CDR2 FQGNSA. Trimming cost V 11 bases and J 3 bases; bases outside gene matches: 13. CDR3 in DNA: TGTGCCCTTTCCCTCCCGGGACAGTACTACGAGCAGTACTTC. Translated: CALSLPGQYYEQYF.

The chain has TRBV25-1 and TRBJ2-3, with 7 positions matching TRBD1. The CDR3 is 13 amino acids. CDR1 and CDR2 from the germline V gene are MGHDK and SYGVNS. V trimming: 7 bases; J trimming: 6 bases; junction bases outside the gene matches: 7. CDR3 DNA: TGTGCCAGCACGACAGGGTTGGAGGATACGCAGTATTTT. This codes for CASTTGLEDTQYF.

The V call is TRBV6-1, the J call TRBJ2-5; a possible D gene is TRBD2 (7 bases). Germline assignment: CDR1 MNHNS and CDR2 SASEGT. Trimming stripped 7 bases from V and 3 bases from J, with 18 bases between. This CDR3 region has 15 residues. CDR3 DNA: TGTGCCAGCACCGAAAGGGGGGGGACGAAAGAGACCCAGTACTTC. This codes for CASTERGGTKETQYF.

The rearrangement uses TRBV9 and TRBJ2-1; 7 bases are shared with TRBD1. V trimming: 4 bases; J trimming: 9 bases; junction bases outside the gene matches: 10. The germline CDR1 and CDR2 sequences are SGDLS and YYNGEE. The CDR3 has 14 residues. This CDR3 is CASSSRQGPGEQFF. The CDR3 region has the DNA TGTGCCAGCAGCAGCCGACAGGGACCGGGTGAGCAGTTCTTC.

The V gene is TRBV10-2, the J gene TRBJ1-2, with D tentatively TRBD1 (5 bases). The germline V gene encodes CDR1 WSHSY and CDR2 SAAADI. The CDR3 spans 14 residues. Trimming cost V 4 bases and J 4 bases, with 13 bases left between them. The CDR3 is CASSGGRGLYGYTF. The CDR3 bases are TGCGCCAGCAGTGGCGGTAGGGGCCTCTATGGCTACACCTTC.

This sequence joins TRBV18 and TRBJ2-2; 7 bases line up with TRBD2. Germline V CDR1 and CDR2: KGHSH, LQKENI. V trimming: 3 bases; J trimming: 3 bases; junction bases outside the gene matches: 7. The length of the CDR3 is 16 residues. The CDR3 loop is CASSPRLGRDTGELFF. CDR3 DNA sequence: TGTGCCAGCTCACCCAGGCTGGGGAGGGACACCGGGGAGCTGTTTTTT.

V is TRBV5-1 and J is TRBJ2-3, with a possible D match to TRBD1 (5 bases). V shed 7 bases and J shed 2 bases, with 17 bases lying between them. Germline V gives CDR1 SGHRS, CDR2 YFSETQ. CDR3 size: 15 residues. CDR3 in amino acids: CASAWGNPITDTQYF. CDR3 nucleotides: TGCGCCAGCGCCTGGGGCAATCCCATCACAGATACGCAGTATTTT.

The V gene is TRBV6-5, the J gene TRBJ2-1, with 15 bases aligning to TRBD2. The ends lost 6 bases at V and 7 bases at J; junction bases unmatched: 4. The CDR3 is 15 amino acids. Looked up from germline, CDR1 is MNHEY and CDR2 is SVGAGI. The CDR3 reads CASRGLAGGGNEQFF. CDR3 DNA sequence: TGTGCCAGCAGAGGACTAGCGGGAGGGGGGAATGAGCAGTTCTTC.

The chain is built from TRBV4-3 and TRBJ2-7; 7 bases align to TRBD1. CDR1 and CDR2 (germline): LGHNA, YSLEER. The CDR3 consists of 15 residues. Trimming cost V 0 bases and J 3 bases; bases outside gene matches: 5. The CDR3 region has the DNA TGCGCCAGCAGCCAAGATTTGGGACAGTTCTACGAGCAGTACTTC. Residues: CASSQDLGQFYEQYF.

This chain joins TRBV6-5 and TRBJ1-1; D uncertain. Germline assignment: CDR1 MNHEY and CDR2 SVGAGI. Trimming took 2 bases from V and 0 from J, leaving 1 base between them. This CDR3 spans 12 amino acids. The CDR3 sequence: CASSYVNTEAFF. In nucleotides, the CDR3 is TGTGCCAGCAGTTACGTGAACACTGAAGCTTTCTTT.

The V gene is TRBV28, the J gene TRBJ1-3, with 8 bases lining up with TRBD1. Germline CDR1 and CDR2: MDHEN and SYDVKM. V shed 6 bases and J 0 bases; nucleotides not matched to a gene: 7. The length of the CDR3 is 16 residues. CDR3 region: CASRDTGGPSGNTIYF. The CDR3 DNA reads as TGTGCCAGCAGAGATACAGGGGGACCCTCTGGAAACACCATATATTTT.